A selection of T cell receptor beta chains follows, all from one sample in a study of blood T cell repertoires in COVID-19. Libraries were prepared by immunoSEQ multiplex PCR; TCRdb keeps only in-frame clonotypes and omits some of them. The repertoire holds 150,000 to 200,000 clones, around 82% seen once, with roughly 3% in the top ten. Sequenced: peripheral blood. Receptors were obtained from a human donor with acute or convalescent COVID-19. The donor label of this sample is uncertain. Both conserved end residues are trimmed from each CDR3. The order of the fields is CDR3 protein, J gene, clone size, V gene. Size is stated for part of the rows, as once, few or many counts, or as a class when the clone is expanded.

ASSYPGTYEQY TRBJ2-7 NA TRBV6-6
ASSPPRGNSYNEQF TRBJ2-1 NA TRBV5-1
ASSLGGDNSPLH TRBJ1-6 few TRBV5-1
ASSLGPLAGEY TRBJ2-5 few TRBV7-2
ASTGTSGGARSDEQY TRBJ2-7 NA TRBV2
ASSLAGHIHEQY TRBJ2-7 NA TRBV5-1
AFRFTDTQY TRBJ2-3 NA TRBV30
ASSPNRNEKLF TRBJ1-4 NA TRBV3-1/TRBV3-2
ATSDSEAYEQY TRBJ2-7 NA TRBV24-1
ASSQQGKGSGNTIY TRBJ1-3 NA TRBV19
AWSHRGQGEAF TRBJ1-1 NA TRBV30
ASSPRDRQIEKLF TRBJ1-4 NA TRBV3-1/TRBV3-2